The TCR beta chain described here comes from a study of blood T cell repertoires in COVID-19. Study-wide background: From the United States, Italy and Spain came samples of acute and convalescent COVID-19. In each case, the material was cDNA or gDNA derived from T cells, B-cell-depleted T cells, or PBMCs.

CDR1 and CDR2 (germline): SNHLY, FYNNEI. V was pared by 11 bases and J by 5 bases, with 23 bases of the junction left unmatched. The CDR3 sequence is 17 residues long. Under the authors' procedure: Using reference gene primer amplification, nucleated cell counts were estimated. Some clones are missing from TCRdb's copy, which holds only in-frame ones; the method was immunoSEQ multiplex PCR. The DNA was the basis for D and trimming; V, J and clone size are from that table. The data hold under 450,000 clones, with 75% to 90% observed a single time. The sequenced sample was peripheral blood. The receptor's source is a woman aged 60-75 years with COVID-19, enrolled during active disease. This chain connects TRBV2 to TRBJ1-2; 7 bases map to TRBD1. The CDR3 DNA follows: TGTGCCCAAGCAGTGGTAAAACTTGGGGACAGTATTTATGGCTACACCTTC. Translating it yields CAQAVVKLGDSIYGYTF.